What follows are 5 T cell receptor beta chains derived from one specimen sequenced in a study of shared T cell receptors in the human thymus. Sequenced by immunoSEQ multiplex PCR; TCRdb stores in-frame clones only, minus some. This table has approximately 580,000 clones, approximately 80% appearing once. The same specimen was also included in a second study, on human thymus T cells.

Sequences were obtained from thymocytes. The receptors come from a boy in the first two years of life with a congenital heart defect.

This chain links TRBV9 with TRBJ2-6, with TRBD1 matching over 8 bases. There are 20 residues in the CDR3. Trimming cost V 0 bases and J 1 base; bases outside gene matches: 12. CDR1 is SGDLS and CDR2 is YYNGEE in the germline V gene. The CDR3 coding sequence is TGTGCCAGCAGCGTAGGGGGCGTTGGGACAGGCTTGTCTGGGGCCAACGTCCTGACTTTC. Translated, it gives CASSVGGVGTGLSGANVLTF. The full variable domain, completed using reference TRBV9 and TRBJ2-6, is DSGVTQTPKHLITATGQRVTLRCSPRSGDLSVYWYQQSLDQGLQFLIQYYNGEERAKGNILERFSAQQFPDLHSELNLSSLELGDSALYFCASSVGGVGTGLSGANVLTFGAGSRLTVL.

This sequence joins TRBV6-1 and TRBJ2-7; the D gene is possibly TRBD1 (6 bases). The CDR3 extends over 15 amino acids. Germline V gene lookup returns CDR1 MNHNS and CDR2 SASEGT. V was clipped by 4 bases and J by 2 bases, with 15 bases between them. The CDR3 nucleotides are TGTGCCAGCAGTGTGAAAACAGGGTTTACCTACGAGCAGTACTTC. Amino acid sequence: CASSVKTGFTYEQYF.

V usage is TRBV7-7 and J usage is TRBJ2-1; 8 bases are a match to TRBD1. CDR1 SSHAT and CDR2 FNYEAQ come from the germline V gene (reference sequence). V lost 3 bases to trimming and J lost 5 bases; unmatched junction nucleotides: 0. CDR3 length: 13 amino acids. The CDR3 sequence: CASSLGQDNEQFF. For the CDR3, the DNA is TGTGCCAGCAGCTTGGGACAGGACAATGAGCAGTTCTTC.

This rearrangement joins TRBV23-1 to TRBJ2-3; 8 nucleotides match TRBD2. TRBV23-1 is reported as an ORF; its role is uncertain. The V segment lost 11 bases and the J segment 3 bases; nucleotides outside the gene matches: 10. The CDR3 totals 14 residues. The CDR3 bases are TGCGCCGTAGGCCGAGGACTAGCAACAGATACGCAGTATTTT. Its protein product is CAVGRGLATDTQYF.

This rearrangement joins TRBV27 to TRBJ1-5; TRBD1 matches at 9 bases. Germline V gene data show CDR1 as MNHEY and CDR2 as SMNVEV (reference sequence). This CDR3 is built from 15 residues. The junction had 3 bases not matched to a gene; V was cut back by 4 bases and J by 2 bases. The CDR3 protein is CASSSTGGGNQPQHF. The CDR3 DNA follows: TGTGCCAGCAGTTCGACAGGGGGGGGCAATCAGCCCCAGCATTTT.